A selection of T cell receptor beta chains follows, all from one sample in a study of cytomegalovirus exposure and HLA in healthy donors. Libraries were prepared by immunoSEQ multiplex PCR; TCRdb keeps only in-frame clonotypes and omits some of them. The sample carries roughly 120,000 clones, roughly 9% recorded once. Sequencing used PBMCs. Receptor source: a woman between 40 and 50 years old in good health and CMV-seropositive. Both conserved end residues are part of each CDR3. A D gene is named only where the DNA matches it firmly. Clone size, where shown, is once, few, many, or a class for clones that have expanded.

d_gene,abundance,j_gene,v_gene,CDR3aa,CDR3nt
.,few,TRBJ1-5,TRBV15,CATSRDSGRDSNQPQHF,TGTGCCACCAGCAGAGATTCGGGAAGGGATAGCAATCAGCCCCAGCATTTT
.,.,TRBJ2-1,TRBV14,CASSLRTGANEQFF,TGTGCCAGCAGCCTGAGAACAGGCGCCAATGAGCAGTTCTTC
TRBD2,.,TRBJ2-7,TRBV18,CASSPQLAAPDEQYF,TGTGCCAGCTCACCACAACTAGCGGCACCCGACGAGCAGTACTTT
.,.,TRBJ1-1,TRBV6-1,CASSEPTGRDAFF,TGTGCCAGCAGTGAACCAACAGGGAGGGACGCTTTCTTT
TRBD1,.,TRBJ1-4,TRBV5-1,CASSGGDRGDEKLFF,TGCGCCAGCAGCGGAGGTGACAGGGGGGACGAAAAACTGTTTTTT
.,few,TRBJ1-2,TRBV30,CAWSRSGLILYGYTF,TGTGCCTGGAGTCGGTCAGGGCTTATACTCTATGGCTACACCTTC
.,.,TRBJ2-3,TRBV9,CASSVTSGVRGTDTQYF,TGTGCCAGCAGCGTAACATCAGGGGTAAGAGGCACAGATACGCAGTATTTT
.,few,TRBJ2-7,TRBV30,CAWSKTGREQYF,TGTGCCTGGAGTAAGACAGGAAGGGAGCAGTACTTC
TRBD1,few,TRBJ1-1,TRBV10-3,CAISEQGAGGNTEAFF,TGTGCCATCAGTGAACAGGGGGCTGGTGGGAACACTGAAGCTTTCTTT
.,few,TRBJ2-1,TRBV21-1,CASSRFYNEQFF,TGTGCCAGCAGCCGTTTTTACAATGAGCAGTTCTTC
TRBD1,few,TRBJ1-1,TRBV6-4,CASSGHRGGYTEAFF,TGTGCCAGCAGTGGTCACAGGGGCGGGTACACTGAAGCTTTCTTT
TRBD1,.,TRBJ1-1,TRBV5-1,CASSQRDRGLTEAFF,TGCGCCAGCAGCCAGCGGGACAGGGGGCTTACTGAAGCTTTCTTT
.,.,TRBJ2-7,TRBV5-1,CASSYSRGYEQYF,TGCGCCAGCAGCTATTCTCGGGGCTACGAGCAGTACTTC
TRBD1,few,TRBJ1-1,TRBV28,CASRGDRGPRLNTEAFF,TGTGCCAGCAGGGGAGACAGGGGGCCCCGGTTGAACACTGAAGCTTTCTTT
TRBD2,few,TRBJ2-1,TRBV19,CASSIDGLAVREQFF,TGTGCCAGTAGTATAGATGGACTAGCGGTGAGAGAGCAGTTCTTC
.,.,TRBJ1-1,TRBV9,CASSVEQVNTEAFF,TGTGCCAGCAGCGTAGAACAGGTGAACACTGAAGCTTTCTTT
TRBD2,few,TRBJ2-1,TRBV30,CAWSYRLAGGGEQFF,TGTGCCTGGAGCTACCGACTAGCGGGGGGGGGTGAGCAGTTCTTC
TRBD1,.,TRBJ2-7,TRBV6-6,CASSGTGGEQYF,TGTGCCAGCAGTGGGACAGGGGGCGAGCAGTACTTC
.,few,TRBJ1-4,TRBV13,CASSSPGGANEKLFF,TGTGCCAGCAGTTCCCCGGGGGGAGCTAATGAAAAACTGTTTTTT
TRBD1,few,TRBJ1-1,TRBV29-1,CSVDQNNRGHAFF,TGCAGCGTTGATCAGAACAACAGGGGGCATGCTTTCTTT
TRBD2,.,TRBJ2-7,TRBV2,CASRMTSGVSYEQYF,TGTGCCAGCAGAATGACTAGCGGAGTTTCCTACGAGCAGTACTTC
.,.,TRBJ1-6,TRBV29-1,CSVGGMGEALHF,TGCAGCGTTGGAGGGATGGGAGAGGCCCTCCACTTT
.,.,TRBJ2-3,TRBV6-6,CASKEPSSTDTQYF,TGTGCCAGCAAAGAGCCTTCTAGCACAGATACGCAGTATTTT
.,.,TRBJ1-1,TRBV2,CASPWEGGNEAFF,TGTGCCAGCCCTTGGGAGGGTGGAAATGAAGCTTTCTTT
TRBD1,.,TRBJ2-3,TRBV19,CASGTGYQTDTQYF,TGTGCCAGTGGGACAGGGTACCAGACAGATACGCAGTATTTT
TRBD1,few,TRBJ2-7,TRBV5-6,CASSLEGQGWEEQYF,TGTGCCAGCAGCTTAGAAGGACAGGGCTGGGAAGAGCAGTACTTC
.,few,TRBJ2-1,TRBV5-4,CASSLARGSEQFF,TGTGCCAGCAGCTTGGCGAGGGGGAGTGAGCAGTTCTTC
TRBD1,.,TRBJ2-7,TRBV5-1,CASHQPGTGSYEQYF,TGCGCCAGTCATCAACCCGGGACAGGTTCCTACGAGCAGTACTTC
TRBD2,.,TRBJ2-1,TRBV11-1,CASSLEMTSGALYNEQFF,TGTGCCAGCAGCTTAGAGATGACTAGCGGGGCTTTATACAATGAGCAGTTCTTC
.,.,TRBJ2-7,TRBV25-1,CASSPAQGLGYEQYF,TGTGCCAGCAGCCCTGCGCAGGGATTGGGCTACGAGCAGTACTTC
.,few,TRBJ1-1,TRBV6-5,CASSRRTANTEAFF,TGTGCCAGCAGTCGGAGGACGGCGAACACTGAAGCTTTCTTT
TRBD2,few,TRBJ2-1,TRBV10-2,CASKKRGGAYNEQFF,TGCGCCAGCAAAAAGCGGGGGGGCGCCTACAATGAGCAGTTCTTC
TRBD1,.,TRBJ1-1,TRBV14,CASSQVRGLSTEAFF,TGTGCCAGCAGCCAAGTAAGGGGGCTGAGCACTGAAGCTTTCTTT
TRBD1,.,TRBJ1-1,TRBV6-6,CVVQGARGTEAFF,TGTGTCGTCCAGGGGGCGCGAGGCACTGAAGCTTTCTTT
TRBD1,few,TRBJ1-2,TRBV7-8,CASSTRQGAVSDGYTF,TGTGCCAGCAGCACCCGACAGGGGGCGGTATCCGATGGCTACACCTTC
TRBD1,.,TRBJ2-7,TRBV7-8,CASSLVGTAIIADEQYF,TGTGCCAGCAGCTTAGTGGGGACAGCTATAATTGCGGACGAGCAGTACTTC
.,few,TRBJ1-1,TRBV5-8,CASSLAGRNTEAFF,TGTGCCAGCAGCTTGGCGGGTAGGAACACTGAAGCTTTCTTT
.,.,TRBJ1-2,TRBV2,CASTRANYGYTF,TGTGCCAGCACCAGGGCCAACTATGGCTACACCTTC
.,few,TRBJ2-7,TRBV6-5,CASRDRHSSYEQYF,TGTGCCAGCAGAGACCGACACAGCTCCTACGAGCAGTACTTC
TRBD1,.,TRBJ2-7,TRBV6-6,CASSYSRQGSPFF,TGTGCCAGCAGTTACTCGAGACAGGGGAGCCCCTTCTTC
.,.,TRBJ1-2,TRBV5-1,CASSLEGRSYGYTF,TGCGCCAGCAGCTTGGAAGGGAGATCCTATGGCTACACCTTC
.,.,TRBJ2-7,TRBV2,CASRVQPQRAVGRPRNEQYF,TGTGCCAGCAGAGTCCAGCCCCAGAGGGCGGTGGGTCGTCCTAGGAACGAGCAGTACTTC
.,.,TRBJ1-1,TRBV5-4,CASSFRDTLNTEAFF,TGTGCCAGCAGCTTCCGGGACACCCTGAACACTGAAGCTTTCTTT
TRBD1,.,TRBJ1-5,TRBV6-6,CASNSGGFNQPQHF,TGTGCCAGCAATTCAGGGGGGTTCAATCAGCCCCAGCATTTT
.,.,TRBJ2-7,TRBV30,CAWSWGDSAYEQYF,TGTGCCTGGAGTTGGGGGGACAGCGCCTACGAGCAGTACTTC
.,few,TRBJ2-1,TRBV11-2,CASSLDLKRGRNEQFF,TGTGCCAGCAGCTTAGATCTCAAACGGGGGAGAAATGAGCAGTTCTTC
TRBD1,.,TRBJ2-3,TRBV6-5,CASSFSTGGTDTQYF,TGTGCCAGCAGTTTTTCTACAGGGGGCACAGATACGCAGTATTTT
.,few,TRBJ1-1,TRBV7-2,CASSLNAGRLLTEAFF,TGTGCCAGCAGCTTAAACGCAGGGCGGCTCCTCACTGAAGCTTTCTTT
.,.,TRBJ2-7,TRBV11-3,CASSKRGGYEQYF,TGTGCCAGCAGCAAAAGAGGTGGTTACGAGCAGTACTTC